These 7 T cell receptor beta chains came from one sample sequenced in a study of blood T cells in healthy people across ages (dated by TCRdb to the mid-2010s). The library was generated by 5' RACE. The instrument given in TCRdb is Illumina HiSeq 2500. A second 7 to 11 cycle PCR used a sample-barcoded 5' primer and a J-beta primer mix. In TCRdb, the public reads were trimmed at Q25 with fastp and aligned with MiXCR, with productive beta chains retained. Rows with one shared CDR3 protein collapse into an entry with the most common genes and DNA. Across this sample there are under 2 million distinct CDR3 sequences, with roughly a third seen only once. Clones ranked in the top ten supply roughly 10% of the sample. The sample was blood. These TCRs come from a young woman in good health.

This clonotype showed up many times. This chain joins TRBV20-1 and TRBJ2-5; 7 positions agree with TRBD1. CDR3 length: 11 residues. Germline values: CDR1 DFQATT, CDR2 SNEGSKA (reference sequence). The J segment lost 7 bases and the V segment lost 5 bases, leaving 4 bases of the junction unmatched. CDR3: CSAGTAPTQYF. CDR3 DNA sequence: TGCAGTGCTGGGACAGCCCCGACCCAGTACTTC.

Worth noting for this clonotype: A much larger clone is a single base away; this may be a read error. The chain links TRBV29-1 to TRBJ2-4; possibly TRBD2 for D (6 bases). Trimming shortened V by 6 bases and J by 8 bases, and 17 bases separated the two germline ends. From germline, CDR1 is SQVTM and CDR2 ANQGSEA. The CDR3 is 13 amino acids. The DNA for the CDR3 is TGCAGCGTCGCCCGCAGGCCGGGGGACATTCAGTACTTC. Translated: CSVARRPGDIQYF.

This clonotype was recorded a few times. The gene calls are TRBV24-1 and TRBJ2-3; D perhaps matches TRBD2 (6 bases). The germline V and J ends were trimmed by 0 bases and 4 bases, with 13 bases remaining between them. There are 16 residues in the CDR3. CDR1 is KGHDR and CDR2 is SFDVKD in the germline V gene. The CDR3 nucleotides read TGTGCCACCAGTGATTTGGGAGGGGATGTTGCAGATACGCAGTATTTT. This sequence encodes CATSDLGGDVADTQYF.

Of note for this clonotype: The junction does not match germline at one end; this may be a read error. The chain carries TRBV7-9 and TRBJ1-2, with a weak D call TRBD1 (6 bases). The germline CDR1 and CDR2 sequences are SEHNR and FQNEAQ (reference sequence). The CDR3 contains 15 residues. The CDR3 sequence is CAGSLAWAGEHGYTF. CDR3 nucleotide sequence: TGTGCCGGCAGCTTAGCGTGGGCAGGGGAGCATGGCTACACCTTC.

There are a few counts of this clonotype. This may come from a read error, since a much larger clone is one base off. V is TRBV3-1 and J is TRBJ2-5; perhaps TRBD2 as D (6 bases). Per the germline V gene, CDR1 is LGHDT and CDR2 is YNNKEL (reference sequence). There are 14 residues in the CDR3. Deletions cut 0 bases from V and 9 bases from J, with 14 bases between. In DNA, the CDR3 is TGTGCCAGCAGCCAAGATGGAAGCAGGGAGGCCCAGTACTTC. Translation: CASSQDGSREAQYF.

A few counts support this clonotype. The rearrangement uses TRBV5-1 and TRBJ2-7, with 8 bases identical to TRBD1. The trim removed 2 bases at V and 6 bases at J, leaving 7 bases unmatched. The CDR3 is made up of 14 amino acids. The germline V gene encodes CDR1 SGHRS and CDR2 YFSETQ. The CDR3 loop reads CASSLKDRGGEQYF. CDR3 nucleotide sequence: TGCGCCAGCAGCTTAAAAGACAGGGGCGGCGAGCAGTACTTC.

The V call is TRBV29-1, the J call TRBJ1-1; 7 positions match TRBD1. In germline, CDR1 is SQVTM, CDR2 ANQGSEA. The CDR3 has 15 residues. V gave up 3 bases and J gave up 5 bases; unmatched junction bases: 12. CDR3 region: CSVEGVITGETEAFF. Here the CDR3 DNA reads TGCAGCGTTGAGGGAGTGATAACAGGGGAAACTGAAGCTTTCTTT.